The following is a TCR beta chain sequence with its context. The sample originates from a study of blood T cell repertoires in COVID-19. The V end was cut by 6 bases, the J end by 0 bases, with 15 bases between. This CDR3 region has 16 residues. Germline CDR1 and CDR2: MDHEN and SYDVKM. TCRdb keeps only in-frame clones here, not all; method: immunoSEQ multiplex PCR. This table holds hundreds of thousands of clones, roughly 85% found once. This rearrangement joins TRBV28 to TRBJ1-5, with D possibly matching TRBD1 (5 bases). The sequenced sample was PBMCs or T cells enriched from blood (not recorded which). The sequence was collected from a middle-aged woman who had been exposed to COVID-19. The CDR3: CASRRQKYTSNQPQHF. The CDR3 nucleotides are TGTGCCAGCAGGCGACAGAAATACACTAGCAATCAGCCCCAGCATTTT.